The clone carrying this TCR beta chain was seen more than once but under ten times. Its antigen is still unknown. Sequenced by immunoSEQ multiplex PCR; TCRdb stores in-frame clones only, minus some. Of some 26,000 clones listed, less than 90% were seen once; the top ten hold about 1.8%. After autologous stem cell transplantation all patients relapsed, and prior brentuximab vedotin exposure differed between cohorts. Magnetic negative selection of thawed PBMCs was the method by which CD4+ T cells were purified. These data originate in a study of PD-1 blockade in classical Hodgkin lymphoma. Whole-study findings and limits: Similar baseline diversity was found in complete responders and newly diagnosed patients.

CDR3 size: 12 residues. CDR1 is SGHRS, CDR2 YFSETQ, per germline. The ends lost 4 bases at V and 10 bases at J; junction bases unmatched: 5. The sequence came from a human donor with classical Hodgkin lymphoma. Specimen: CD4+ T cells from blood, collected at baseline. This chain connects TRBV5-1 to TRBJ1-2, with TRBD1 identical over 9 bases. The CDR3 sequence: CASSTTGGDYTF. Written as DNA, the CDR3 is TGCGCCAGCAGCACGACAGGGGGAGACTACACCTTC.